A selection of T cell receptor beta chains follows, all from one sample in a study of cytomegalovirus exposure and HLA in healthy donors. Profiling relied on immunoSEQ multiplex PCR, and the TCRdb table lists in-frame clones only, not all of them. The sample has 180,000 or so clones, 70% to 80% seen once. The sample was PBMCs. Receptors originate from a man aged 18 to 30 in good health and CMV-seronegative. CDR3s include the opening cysteine and the closing phenylalanine or tryptophan. A D gene is named only where the DNA matches it firmly. Not all rows give a size; the values are once, few, many and, for expanded clones, a class.

V	size	D	J	DNA	CDR3
TRBV6-4	.	.	TRBJ2-5	TGTGCCAGCAGTGGCCATTGGGCCGGCGAAAATCAAGAGACCCAGTACTTC	CASSGHWAGENQETQYF
TRBV12-5	.	TRBD1	TRBJ1-5	TGTGCTAGTGGTTTGGCGGAACGACAGGGACGGGGGCAGCCCCAGCATTTT	CASGLAERQGRGQPQHF
TRBV30	.	.	TRBJ1-3	TGTGCCTGGAGTTCATTCTCTGGAAACACCATATATTTT	CAWSSFSGNTIYF
TRBV7-3	.	TRBD2	TRBJ2-7	TGTGCCAGCAGCCCCTTGGGTAGCGGGGGCAGCGAGCAGTACTTC	CASSPLGSGGSEQYF
TRBV4-1	.	TRBD2	TRBJ2-5	TGCGCCAGCAGCCACGTCCCTAGCGGGAGGGGGGAGACCCAGTACTTC	CASSHVPSGRGETQYF
TRBV5-4	.	.	TRBJ2-1	TGTGCCAGCAGCTTGGCGGGGTCGTATAATGAGCAGTTCTTC	CASSLAGSYNEQFF
TRBV18	.	TRBD1	TRBJ1-5	TGTGCCAGCTCACCACCGGGCAGGGGGAATCAGCCCCAGCATTTT	CASSPPGRGNQPQHF
TRBV28	few	.	TRBJ2-3	TGTGCCAGCAGTTTACCTCGCACAGATACGCAGTATTTT	CASSLPRTDTQYF
TRBV5-6	.	.	TRBJ1-2	TGTGCCAGCAGCCCCGTTTATACAGGCTCAAACTATGGCTACACCTTC	CASSPVYTGSNYGYTF
TRBV10-3	.	.	TRBJ2-1	TGTGCCATCAGGGCTAGCGAGCGCAATGAGCAGTTCTTC	CAIRASERNEQFF
TRBV6-1	few	.	TRBJ1-1	TGTGCCAGCAGTGAAAGGGGGAACACTGAAGCTTTCTTT	CASSERGNTEAFF
TRBV7-9	.	.	TRBJ2-7	TGTGCCAGCAGCCCAAATTACGAGCAGTACTTC	CASSPNYEQYF
TRBV6-5	.	TRBD1	TRBJ1-2	TGTGCCAGCAGTCTAGGACAGGGAGGGGGCTATGGCTACACCTTC	CASSLGQGGGYGYTF
TRBV28	.	.	TRBJ2-2	TGTGCCAGCAGTCCTGGACAGATCACCGGGGAGCTGTTTTTT	CASSPGQITGELFF
TRBV15	.	.	TRBJ2-1	TGTGCCACCAGCAGGGCCGGCAGGGTAGGATACAATGAGCAGTTCTTC	CATSRAGRVGYNEQFF
TRBV19	.	.	TRBJ2-7	TGTGCCAGTAGTAATGGGGAGCACTACGAGCAGTACTTC	CASSNGEHYEQYF
TRBV15	.	TRBD2	TRBJ2-2	TGTGCCACCAGCATGACTAGCGGGGACACCGGGGAGCTGTTTTTT	CATSMTSGDTGELFF
TRBV28	.	.	TRBJ2-7	TGTGCCAGCAGCACCTATTGGGCCCCAACCGGGAGCTCCTACGAGCAGTACTTC	CASSTYWAPTGSSYEQYF
TRBV7-9	.	TRBD1	TRBJ1-2	TGTGCCAGCAGCTTAACCGACAGGGGTTACACCTTC	CASSLTDRGYTF
TRBV6-5	.	.	TRBJ1-6	TGTGCCAGCAGTCCCGGACTAGTCAATTCACCCCTCCACTTT	CASSPGLVNSPLHF
TRBV5-4	few	TRBD1	TRBJ1-2	TGTGCCAGCAGCCAGTCCCGGGACAGGGGACCCAATGGCTACACCTTC	CASSQSRDRGPNGYTF
TRBV10-2	.	.	TRBJ2-3	TGCGCCAGCAGTGAGTCGATTCAAGAAACTAGCACAGATACGCAGTATTTT	CASSESIQETSTDTQYF
TRBV6-6	.	TRBD1	TRBJ1-4	TGTGCCAGCAGTCAGGGGGTGGGGGAACTGTTTTTT	CASSQGVGELFF
TRBV15	.	TRBD1	TRBJ1-4	TGTGCCACCAGCAGGACGGGACAGCTGAATGAAAAACTGTTTTTT	CATSRTGQLNEKLFF
TRBV6-1	many	TRBD1	TRBJ2-1	TGTGCCAGCAGCAAACAGGGGCCCCATGAGCAGTTCTTC	CASSKQGPHEQFF
TRBV7-9	.	TRBD2	TRBJ2-1	TGTGCCAGCAGCTCGAGGACTAGCGGGAGGGCCCTCAATGAGCAGTTCTTC	CASSSRTSGRALNEQFF
TRBV4-1	.	.	TRBJ2-1	TGCGCCAGCAGCCAAGATCTAGCCTTGACGGATGAGCAGTTCTTC	CASSQDLALTDEQFF
TRBV5-4	.	.	TRBJ2-5	TGTGCCAGCAGCGTGGGGCAGGGGAGAGCCAGAGAGACCCAGTACTTC	CASSVGQGRARETQYF
TRBV6-1	.	.	TRBJ1-3	TGTGCCAGCAGTGACAGGGGTGGAAACACCATATATTTT	CASSDRGGNTIYF
TRBV11-2	few	.	TRBJ1-6	TGTGCCAGCAGCTTAGAGTCGGCAGGGTCACGCTATAATTCACCCCTCCACTTT	CASSLESAGSRYNSPLHF
TRBV27	.	.	TRBJ1-5	TGTGCCAGCAGTTTTAACAATCAGCCCCAGCATTTT	CASSFNNQPQHF
TRBV7-2	.	TRBD2	TRBJ2-7	TGTGCCAGCAGCTCAACAACTAGCGGAATCTACGAGCAGTACTTC	CASSSTTSGIYEQYF
TRBV25-1	.	.	TRBJ2-3	TGTGCCAGCAGTGAATACGGCGGGACCGGCACAGATACGCAGTATTTT	CASSEYGGTGTDTQYF
TRBV7-3	.	.	TRBJ2-2	TGTGCCAGCAGCTTACGTCTAGGGGGGAACACCGGGGAGCTGTTTTTT	CASSLRLGGNTGELFF
TRBV7-9	.	.	TRBJ2-3	TGTGCCAGCAGCTTAATACAGGGTTTGGCAGATACGCAGTATTTT	CASSLIQGLADTQYF
TRBV19	.	TRBD1	TRBJ2-3	TGTGCCAGCAGGACAGGGGGCACAGATACGCAGTATTTT	CASRTGGTDTQYF
TRBV4-1	.	TRBD2	TRBJ2-1	TGCGCCAGCAGCCAAGATGGTGCTAGCGGGATCTACAATGAGCAGTTCTTC	CASSQDGASGIYNEQFF
TRBV2	.	TRBD1	TRBJ2-7	TGTGCCAGCAGTAAGGGACAGGGGCCCTACGAGCAGTACTTC	CASSKGQGPYEQYF
TRBV6-5	.	.	TRBJ1-6	TGTGCCAGCAGTTACAATGGGCGTTATAATTCACCCCTCCACTTT	CASSYNGRYNSPLHF
TRBV14	.	TRBD1	TRBJ1-4	TGTGCCAGCAGCCGGCAAGACAGGGTTGGACTGTTTTTT	CASSRQDRVGLFF
TRBV6-1	.	TRBD2	TRBJ2-7	TGTGCCAGCAGTGAAGGGACTAGCGGCTTCGGGGAGCAGTACTTC	CASSEGTSGFGEQYF
TRBV19	few	TRBD1	TRBJ1-5	TGTGCCAGTAGAGGGACAGGGGAAGGGGGGGAGCATTTT	CASRGTGEGGEHF
TRBV5-6	.	.	TRBJ1-1	TGTGCCAGCAGCTCCGAGACTTGGCCCTTGAACACTGAAGCTTTCTTT	CASSSETWPLNTEAFF
TRBV7-3	.	.	TRBJ1-6	TGTGCCAGCAGCTTAGACCCGGGGAATTCACCCCTCCACTTT	CASSLDPGNSPLHF
TRBV5-4	.	TRBD1	TRBJ2-5	TGTGCCAGCAGCCTGACAGGGGGAGAGACCCAGTACTTC	CASSLTGGETQYF
TRBV5-1	.	.	TRBJ2-7	TGCGCCAGCAGCTTGGGTCCGGGACTCGGCGAGCAGTACTTC	CASSLGPGLGEQYF
TRBV6-6	few	TRBD2	TRBJ2-1	TGTGCCAGCAGGGGGGACGGGGGGGCACATGAGCAGTTCTTC	CASRGDGGAHEQFF